This entry features one T cell receptor (beta chain) sequence. The data derive from a study of T-cell reconstitution after alpha-beta-depleted transplantation in children. Unique molecular identifiers were incorporated during preparation of the TCRbeta library. TCRdb itself ran the PCR reads through MiXCR, one entry per CDR3 protein. The table shows over 300,000 distinct CDR3 sequences, with around 10% occurring only once. With 4 bases removed from V and 5 bases from J, the gap between germline ends came to 15 bases. The CDR3 runs 15 residues. CDR1 and CDR2 from the germline V gene are KGHSH and LQKENI.

This clonotype was obtained from a human donor who donated a stem cell graft to a child with acute lymphoblastic leukemia. The chain has TRBV18 and TRBJ1-5; D ambiguous. The sequenced sample was PBMCs from the stem cell graft donor, obtained from the stem cell graft. The CDR3 DNA sequence: TGTGCCAGCTCACAGCGACAACCATTCGATCAGCCCCAGCATTTT. It is translated as CASSQRQPFDQPQHF.